This passage covers 14 T cell receptor beta chains from one sample sequenced in a study of cytomegalovirus exposure and HLA in healthy donors. PCR employed 60 Vbeta and 13 Jbeta primers. Produced via immunoSEQ multiplex PCR; TCRdb's table is partial and in-frame only. The data contain around 120,000 clones, about 78% of them singletons. Source material: PBMCs. The receptors originated from a human donor in good health.

The chain uses TRBV15 and TRBJ1-1; tentative D call: TRBD1 (6 bases). CDR1 and CDR2 from the germline V gene are LNHNV and YYDKDF (reference sequence). Trimming took 6 bases from V and 6 from J, leaving 14 bases between them. The CDR3 is 13 amino acids. CDR3 DNA: TGTGCCACCAGAGCAGGGGTAATCGCTGAAGCTTTCTTT. Protein: CATRAGVIAEAFF. Looking up the rest from reference TRBV15 and TRBJ1-1 gives the full variable domain: DAMVIQNPRYQVTQFGKPVTLSCSQTLNHNVMYWYQQKSSQAPKLLFHYYDKDFNNEADTPDNFQSRRPNTSFCFLDIRSPGLGDTAMYLCATRAGVIAEAFFGQGTRLTVV.

Here the CDR3 DNA reads TGTGCCAGCAGTCCCCGGACAGGCAATCAGCCCCAGCATTTT. Translated, it gives CASSPRTGNQPQHF. The V call is TRBV27, the J call TRBJ1-5, with a tentative D call TRBD1 (6 bases). CDR1 is MNHEY and CDR2 is SMNVEV in the germline V gene (reference sequence). This CDR3 contains 14 residues. The germline V and J ends were trimmed by 5 bases and 2 bases, with 10 bases remaining between them.

In this sample, this clone turned up once. This chain connects TRBV18 to TRBJ2-6; 7 nucleotides align to TRBD1. Germline V lookup: CDR1 KGHSH, CDR2 LQKENI. This CDR3 is 16 amino acids long. The V and J ends lost 5 bases and 4 bases, in that order; junction bases with no gene match: 8. As DNA, the CDR3 is TGTGCCAGCTCAACTCCAGGGGGTCCGGGGGCCAACGTCCTGACTTTC. Translating it yields CASSTPGGPGANVLTF.

The CDR3 DNA is TGCAGCGTTGAAGAAGTTTGGACTGGGGGCGCATCCGGAAACACCATATATTTT. Residues: CSVEEVWTGGASGNTIYF. The chain recombines TRBV29-1 with TRBJ1-3; D is perhaps TRBD1 (6 bases). The CDR3 runs to 18 residues. In germline, CDR1 is SQVTM, CDR2 ANQGSEA. V lost 0 bases and J lost 4, with 22 bases in between.

The chain joins TRBV2 to TRBJ2-1, with 11 bases that match TRBD1. Looked up from germline, CDR1 is SNHLY and CDR2 is FYNNEI. This CDR3 has 16 amino acids. J gave up 9 bases and V 6 bases, and 13 bases lay outside the gene matches. CDR3 bases: TGTGCCAGCAGAAAGGACAGGGGGCGGGATCGTGGTGAGCAGTTCTTC. It specifies CASRKDRGRDRGEQFF.

The chain carries TRBV7-3 and TRBJ2-1; 7 bases match TRBD2. Germline assignment: CDR1 SGHTA and CDR2 FQGTGA. The CDR3 contains 14 residues. V shed 3 bases, J shed 7 bases, and the junction held 6 bases outside the gene matches. The CDR3 protein is CASSLIGGGNEQFF. CDR3 DNA sequence: TGTGCCAGCAGCTTGATTGGGGGGGGGAATGAGCAGTTCTTC.

This chain joins TRBV6-1 and TRBJ1-2; a possible D gene is TRBD1 (5 bases). Trimming left V 5 bases short and J 4 bases short, with 11 bases between. CDR3 length equals 13 residues. Germline CDR1 reads MNHNS; CDR2 reads SASEGT. The DNA of the CDR3 is TGTGCCAGCAGTAAAAGGGGTCCCTATGGCTACACCTTC. Protein: CASSKRGPYGYTF.

V and J are TRBV7-2 and TRBJ1-2, with a weak D call TRBD1 (6 bases). This CDR3 has 17 residues. Germline V gene sequence: CDR1 SGHTA, CDR2 FQGNSA. The ends were cut back, 1 base at V and 2 bases at J, with 17 bases in the middle. In DNA form, the CDR3 reads TGTGCCAGCAGCTTAGGGAGGGGGGGACCGACAAACTATGGCTACACCTTC. The encoded protein is CASSLGRGGPTNYGYTF.

This chain uses TRBV19 with TRBJ2-1, with D maybe TRBD1 (6 bases). The CDR3 has 15 amino acids. Germline CDR1 and CDR2: LNHDA and SQIVND (reference sequence). With 5 bases removed from V and 4 bases from J, the gap between germline ends came to 15 bases. The CDR3 bases are TGTGCCAGTAGTCCGGGGATCGGACAGTACAATGAGCAGTTCTTC. Protein: CASSPGIGQYNEQFF.

This clone was counted only a few times. This chain joins TRBV7-3 and TRBJ2-1, with 7 bases identical to TRBD1. V gave up 4 bases and J gave up 2 bases; unmatched junction bases: 5. The CDR3 runs to 15 residues. Germline CDR1 SGHTA, CDR2 FQGTGA. The CDR3 DNA reads TGTGCCAGCAGCTCCGACAGGGCCGCCTACAATGAGCAGTTCTTC. Its translation: CASSSDRAAYNEQFF.

With respect to this clone: One end of the junction fails to match germline, which may point to a read error. J is TRBJ2-3 and V is TRBV18; 8 positions match TRBD1. This CDR3 has 14 amino acids. CDR1 is KGHSH, CDR2 LQKENI, per germline. The CDR3 is CASSLDRGTDAQYF. The CDR3 DNA is TGTGCCAGCTCACTCGACAGGGGTACAGATGCGCAGTATTTT.

The rearrangement links TRBV15 to TRBJ2-1, with unresolved D. Germline-derived CDR1 and CDR2 are LNHNV and YYDKDF (reference sequence). V lost 1 base to trimming and J lost 0 bases, with 10 bases between them. The length of the CDR3 is 16 residues. CDR3 sequence reads: CATSRGLSLSYNEQFF. In nucleotides, the CDR3 is TGTGCCACCAGCAGAGGTTTATCACTCTCCTACAATGAGCAGTTCTTC.

The chain recombines TRBV27 with TRBJ2-2, with 9 bases that match TRBD1. V lost 2 bases, J lost 5 bases, and 6 bases stayed unmatched. Per germline, CDR1 MNHEY and CDR2 SMNVEV (reference sequence). The CDR3 runs to 16 residues. Here the CDR3 reads CASSLLGQGLTGELFF. For the CDR3, the DNA is TGTGCCAGCAGTTTACTGGGACAGGGCTTAACCGGGGAGCTGTTTTTT.

This rearrangement joins TRBV11-3 to TRBJ2-3; TRBD2 is a possible D gene (6 bases). V shed 4 bases and J shed 7 bases, with 12 bases lying between them. CDR3 length: 13 residues. Germline lookup yields CDR1 SGHNT and CDR2 YENEEA. The CDR3, as DNA: TGTGCCAGCAGCTCCCCACTAGCCAATACGCAGTATTTT. It translates to CASSSPLANTQYF.